This T cell receptor beta chain was sequenced during a study of patients and donors after allogeneic stem cell transplantation (dated by TCRdb to about 2020). Library creation used RT-PCR. For sequencing, a NextSeq 550 was employed. TCRdb passed the public sequencing reads through fastp at Q25 and MiXCR, retaining productive beta sequences. Rows matching on CDR3 protein sequence are summarized as one entry with the most common DNA and genes. The sample table lists approximately 140,000 distinct CDR3 sequences, 37% of them with a count of one. The ten largest clones add up to approximately 50% of the sample. Trimming takes 4 bases off V and 3 bases off J; junction bases not matched to a gene: 8. The CDR3 holds 15 amino acids from the cysteine to the phenylalanine. Solely the CDR3 DNA is kept, with 45 bases framed from the first base. The germline V gene provides CDR1 SGHVS and CDR2 FNYEAQ. Note on this clonotype: Its antigen remains undetermined. No qualities accompany the bases; no much larger clone lies one base away.

The sequenced material came from blood, either unsorted or a sorted T cell fraction (not recorded which). The sequence was collected from a human donor who was either an allogeneic HSCT recipient or a stem cell or donor lymphocyte infusion donor (not recorded which). It is not recorded whose cells these are; they may come from a transplant donor. The chain couples TRBV7-6 to TRBJ1-1; a stretch of 7 junction bases matches TRBD1. The DNA is as follows: TGTGCCAGCAGCTCACGACAGGGTATGGACACTGAAGCTTTCTTT. Translated, this gives CASSSRQGMDTEAFF.